Listed below are T cell receptor beta chains from one sample, sequenced in a study of Ad26.COV2.S vaccination and SARS-CoV-2 variants. The assay was immunoSEQ multiplex PCR, and TCRdb's table has in-frame clones only and misses some. This table has 400,000 to 450,000 clones, 80% to 95% appearing once. Sequenced material: peripheral blood, taken in a trial of Ad26.COV2.S vaccine versus placebo. The receptor source for this set is a person between 18 and 59 years old who received the Ad26.COV2.S COVID-19 vaccine or a placebo. The CDR3 runs from the conserved cysteine through the conserved F or W. A D gene is named only where the DNA matches it firmly. Only part of the rows carry a size: once, few, many, or a class if the clone is expanded.

V	size	D	J	DNA	CDR3
TRBV2	-	-	TRBJ2-7	TGTGCCAGCACCGTTGGTTATTTCTACGAGCAGTACTTC	CASTVGYFYEQYF
TRBV6-1	few	-	TRBJ1-1	TGTGCCAGCAGTGACCAGACGGGATACACTGAAGCTTTCTTT	CASSDQTGYTEAFF
TRBV5-1	once	-	TRBJ2-2	TGCGCCAGCAGCTTGGGTCAGCTGAACACCGGGGAGCTGTTTTTT	CASSLGQLNTGELFF
TRBV7-9	few	-	TRBJ1-1	TGTGCCAGCCAGTTAGGCCCTACGACAGGGAACACTGAAGCTTTCTTT	CASQLGPTTGNTEAFF
TRBV7-9	-	-	TRBJ1-3	TGTGCCAGCAGCTTAGATGTCTCTCCCTCTGGAAACACCATATATTTT	CASSLDVSPSGNTIYF
TRBV5-4	-	TRBD2	TRBJ2-5	TGTGCCAGCAGCTTCGGGACTAGCGGGTACCAAGAGACCCAGTACTTC	CASSFGTSGYQETQYF
TRBV2	-	-	TRBJ2-3	TGTGCCAGCAAGACGACAGGGACTCCCACAGATACGCAGTATTTT	CASKTTGTPTDTQYF
TRBV16	-	-	TRBJ1-2	TGTGCCAGCAGCCTACGACAGAGGGCGGACTATGGCTACACCTTC	CASSLRQRADYGYTF
TRBV25-1	once	-	TRBJ1-4	TGTGCCAGCAGTGAATTGGGAGGGGCCCGAGCGATTGAAAAACTGTTTTTT	CASSELGGARAIEKLFF
TRBV28	once	TRBD1	TRBJ2-2	TGTGCCAGCAACAGGGGGCTAGTCGGGGAGCTGTTTTTT	CASNRGLVGELFF
TRBV27	-	TRBD2	TRBJ2-1	TGTGCCAGCAGTTACGCGGGGGGCGCTTACAATGAGCAGTTCTTC	CASSYAGGAYNEQFF
TRBV12-1	-	-	TRBJ1-5	TGTGCCAGCAGCTTTGGGGGCAGCAGGCAGCCCCAGCATTTT	CASSFGGSRQPQHF
TRBV9	-	TRBD2	TRBJ2-7	TGTGCCAGCAGCGTAGTGGCTAGCGGGGCCTACGAGCAGTACTTC	CASSVVASGAYEQYF
TRBV5-6	-	-	TRBJ1-2	TGTGCCAGCAGCTATTACGGGGGGGCGCCCTATGGCTACACCTTC	CASSYYGGAPYGYTF
TRBV28	few	-	TRBJ1-2	TGTGCCAGCAGTTTATCATACTATGGCTACACCTTC	CASSLSYYGYTF
TRBV13	-	-	TRBJ1-2	TGTGCCAGCAGCTTAGGCCGGGTCTATGGCTACACCTTC	CASSLGRVYGYTF
TRBV7-9	-	-	TRBJ2-1	TGTGCCAGCAGCTTACCCTGGGTAAACATGGAGAATGAGCAGTTCTTC	CASSLPWVNMENEQFF
TRBV20-1	once	TRBD2	TRBJ2-1	TGCAGTGCTAGTGGAGCGGGAGGGCGGGTCAATGAGCAGTTCTTC	CSASGAGGRVNEQFF
TRBV5-1	-	TRBD1	TRBJ2-7	TGCGCCAGCAGCCAAAAGGACAGGGGGCATGGTGAGCAGTACTTC	CASSQKDRGHGEQYF
TRBV7-9	-	TRBD2	TRBJ2-7	TGTGCCAGCAGCTCGACTAGCGGGATAACCTACGAGCAGTACTTC	CASSSTSGITYEQYF
TRBV12-5	-	-	TRBJ1-4	TGTGCTAGTGGTCTTAAATTCCGGACAGCTAATGAAAAACTGTTTTTT	CASGLKFRTANEKLFF
TRBV7-2	-	-	TRBJ2-6	TGTGCCAGCAGCTTGGATTCTGGGGCCAACGTCCTGACTTTC	CASSLDSGANVLTF
TRBV5-4	-	-	TRBJ1-1	TGTGCCAGCAGCTTGGAGTCCGCTGCCGCTGAAGCTTTCTTT	CASSLESAAAEAFF
TRBV13	-	TRBD1	TRBJ2-7	TGTGCCAGCAGCGACAGGGGGATCAATTACGAGCAGTACTTC	CASSDRGINYEQYF
TRBV15	-	-	TRBJ2-1	TGTGCCACCAGCAGTCACCTAGCCCCCGCGGGGAATGAGCAGTTCTTC	CATSSHLAPAGNEQFF
TRBV28	few	-	TRBJ1-3	TGTGCCAGCAGTTTAAGGGGACTTAAGAGCTCTGGAAACACCATATATTTT	CASSLRGLKSSGNTIYF
TRBV5-1	once	TRBD1	TRBJ1-2	TGCGCCAGCAGCTCGGACAGGGGATACGGTGGCTACACCTTC	CASSSDRGYGGYTF
TRBV7-9	few	TRBD1	TRBJ1-2	TGTGCCAGCAGCTTAGGGGACAGGCAGGGCTACACCTTC	CASSLGDRQGYTF
TRBV27	-	-	TRBJ2-1	TGTGCCAGCAGTTTAGGGGTCCCTGCTGTCAATGAGCAGTTCTTC	CASSLGVPAVNEQFF
TRBV11-2	-	TRBD2	TRBJ2-3	TGTGCCAGCAGTTCTGACGGGAGGGCGGTAAATACGCAGTATTTT	CASSSDGRAVNTQYF
TRBV19	-	TRBD2	TRBJ2-1	TGTGCCAGTACTCTTGGCGGGAGCCGGGAGCAGTTCTTC	CASTLGGSREQFF
TRBV4-3	-	-	TRBJ1-4	TGCGCCAGCAGCCTCGAGGGGAGCCCTAATGAAAAACTGTTTTTT	CASSLEGSPNEKLFF
TRBV5-1	once	TRBD1	TRBJ2-2	TGCGCCAGCAGACAGGGGGCGCTTTCCACCGGGGAGCTGTTTTTT	CASRQGALSTGELFF
TRBV3-1/TRBV3-2	-	-	TRBJ2-5	TGTGCCAGCAGCCAAGACGTCGGGAGCGGAGAGACCCAGTACTTC	CASSQDVGSGETQYF
TRBV6-2/TRBV6-3	-	-	TRBJ2-1	TGTGCCAGCAGTGTACACAATGAGCAGTTCTTC	CASSVHNEQFF
TRBV15	-	-	TRBJ2-7	TGTGCCACCAGCAGAGATCTGGGGTCCTCCTACGAGCAGTACTTC	CATSRDLGSSYEQYF
TRBV18	-	TRBD1	TRBJ2-1	TGTGCCAGCTCACCCCTAGGACAGGGGTTTTACAATGAGCAGTTCTTC	CASSPLGQGFYNEQFF
TRBV6-1	-	-	TRBJ1-1	TGTGCCAGCAGTGAATTACAGTTTGAAGCTTTCTTT	CASSELQFEAFF
TRBV24-1	-	TRBD1	TRBJ1-5	TGTGCCACCAGTTCGTTGGGCCTTCCGGGACAGAATCAGCCCCAGCATTTT	CATSSLGLPGQNQPQHF
TRBV15	-	TRBD1	TRBJ1-5	TGTGCCACCAGCAGTGAAGACAGGGGAGGCAATCAGCCCCAGCATTTT	CATSSEDRGGNQPQHF
TRBV2	-	TRBD1	TRBJ2-5	TGTGCCAGCACTACCGGGACAGGGTCCCAAGAGACCCAGTACTTC	CASTTGTGSQETQYF
TRBV10-3	-	TRBD2	TRBJ2-1	TGTGCCATCAGTGGGGGACTAGCGGACTATGAGCAGTTCTTC	CAISGGLADYEQFF
TRBV7-6	-	-	TRBJ1-1	TGTGCCAGCAGCCCCCACCGGGGAGAAGCTTTCTTT	CASSPHRGEAFF
TRBV4-3	-	-	TRBJ2-1	TGCGCCAGCAGCCCCCGGGACGGTAACAATGAGCAGTTCTTC	CASSPRDGNNEQFF
TRBV18	-	TRBD2	TRBJ2-1	TGTGCCAGCTCACCGGGACTAGCGGGAGTTAATGAGCAGTTCTTC	CASSPGLAGVNEQFF
TRBV19	-	-	TRBJ2-3	TGTGCCAGTTACCCAACGGGAGCTGGGGCAGATACGCAGTATTTT	CASYPTGAGADTQYF
TRBV28	-	TRBD2	TRBJ2-1	TGTGCCAGCGGCCCTAGCGGGCTTCACCATGAGCAGTTCTTC	CASGPSGLHHEQFF
TRBV10-3	-	-	TRBJ2-3	TGTGCCTCCCAGGGACAAGTGGGGGAGAGGACAGATACGCAGTATTTT	CASQGQVGERTDTQYF
TRBV6-5	few	TRBD2	TRBJ2-3	TGTGCCAGCAGTTACTCGACTAGCGGGAGCACAGATACGCAGTATTTT	CASSYSTSGSTDTQYF
TRBV5-1	few	-	TRBJ2-5	TGCGCCAGCAGCTTGGGACAGATCCAAGAGACCCAGTACTTC	CASSLGQIQETQYF
TRBV30	-	-	TRBJ2-2	TGTGCCTGGAGTGTAAGGCGGAAGAACACCGGGGAGCTGTTTTTT	CAWSVRRKNTGELFF
TRBV19	once	-	TRBJ1-5	TGTGCCAGTAGTATAAGGGGGGGAAGCAATCAGCCCCAGCATTTT	CASSIRGGSNQPQHF
TRBV9	few	TRBD2	TRBJ2-5	TGTGCCAGCAGCCCACAAGGGCTAGCGGGGCAAGAGACCCAGTACTTC	CASSPQGLAGQETQYF